This entry lists 16 T cell receptor beta chains sequenced from one sample in a study of metastatic and nonmetastatic thyroid tumors. All patients reached thyroid surgery having received no treatment beforehand. TCRdb reprocessed the PCR reads using MiXCR. The repertoire holds roughly 29,000 clones, about 25% seen once, with 2.4% in the top ten. Sequenced input: blood. These receptor sequences come from a female donor with papillary thyroid cancer or a benign thyroid nodule (not recorded which). Some clones in this sample may be carry-over from other donors' samples.

V gene TRBV3-1 combines with J gene TRBJ1-2; D gene uncertain. Germline V gene lookup returns CDR1 LGHDT and CDR2 YNNKEL (reference sequence). This CDR3 has 13 amino acids. V was trimmed by 3 bases and J by 8 bases, leaving 13 bases between them. CDR3: CASSHRIYWGYTF. The DNA of the CDR3 is TGTGCCAGCAGCCACCGGATTTATTGGGGCTACACCTTC.

The chain uses TRBV7-3 and TRBJ1-6; D is ambiguous. V was clipped by 0 bases and J by 7 bases, with 7 bases between them. CDR1 and CDR2 (germline): SGHTA, FQGTGA. The CDR3 contains 14 residues. The CDR3 protein is CASSLTQPNSPLHF. The CDR3 DNA is TGTGCCAGCAGCTTAACACAGCCAAATTCACCCCTCCACTTT.

This clone has at least ten counts. V and J are TRBV19 and TRBJ2-5; D is ambiguous. The germline V gene encodes CDR1 LNHDA and CDR2 SQIVND (reference sequence). Trimming cost V 3 bases and J 4 bases, with 9 bases left between them. This CDR3 spans 13 amino acids. As DNA, the CDR3 is TGTGCCAGTAGTATTGGGTTAGGAGAGACCCAGTACTTC. This encodes CASSIGLGETQYF. Full variable domain (missing parts from reference TRBV19 and TRBJ2-5): DGGITQSPKYLFRKEGQNVTLSCEQNLNHDAMYWYRQDPGQGLRLIYYSQIVNDFQKGDIAEGYSVSREKKESFPLTVTSAQKNPTAFYLCASSIGLGETQYFGPGTRLLVL.

This clone was observed at least ten times. This chain links TRBV5-1 with TRBJ2-3, with 9 positions matching TRBD2. This CDR3 has 17 amino acids. CDR1 is SGHRS and CDR2 is YFSETQ in the germline V gene. The V segment lost 0 bases and the J segment 0 bases; nucleotides outside the gene matches: 5. The CDR3 is CASSLVTSGASTDTQYF. CDR3 DNA sequence: TGCGCCAGCAGCTTGGTGACTAGCGGTGCTAGCACAGATACGCAGTATTTT.

This clone was counted a few times. The chain uses TRBV5-4 and TRBJ2-5; D call uncertain. Germline V gene lookup returns CDR1 SGHNT and CDR2 YYREEE (reference sequence). There are 13 residues in the CDR3. Trimming stripped 0 bases from V and 5 bases from J, with 8 bases between. The CDR3 spells CASSLGAMETQYF. The CDR3 nucleotides are TGTGCCAGCAGCTTGGGAGCTATGGAGACCCAGTACTTC. The whole variable domain, filled in from reference TRBV5-4 and TRBJ2-5, reads ETGVTQSPTHLIKTRGQQVTLRCSSQSGHNTVSWYQQALGQGPQFIFQYYREEENGRGNFPPRFSGLQFPNYSSELNVNALELDDSALYLCASSLGAMETQYFGPGTRLLVL.

This clone is categorized as medium-sized. The V gene is TRBV24-1, the J gene TRBJ1-2, with 11 positions matching TRBD1. The CDR3 consists of 16 residues. In germline, CDR1 is KGHDR, CDR2 SFDVKD. The V gene end was trimmed by 3 bases and the J gene end by 6 bases; junction bases not matched to a gene: 8. CDR3 bases: TGTGCCACCAGTGATGCCGGGACAGGGGGGTGGAATGGCTACACCTTC. This gives the protein CATSDAGTGGWNGYTF.

The gene calls are TRBV5-1 and TRBJ2-5, with D tentatively TRBD1 or TRBD2 (6 bases each). Germline CDR1 reads SGHRS; CDR2 reads YFSETQ. Between the trimmed V and J ends, which lost 7 bases and 5 bases, there was a span of 9 bases. The CDR3 covers 11 residues. The CDR3 DNA sequence: TGCGCCAGCTGGAGGGGGGAGACCCAGTACTTC. This sequence encodes CASWRGETQYF.

There are many counts of this clone. The rearrangement links TRBV24-1 to TRBJ2-1; 8 bases line up with TRBD2. The V gene end was trimmed by 0 bases and the J gene end by 13 bases; junction bases not matched to a gene: 7. The V gene's germline CDR1 is KGHDR and CDR2 SFDVKD. This CDR3 spans 14 amino acids. The CDR3 reads CATSDLFLRGGQFF. Here the CDR3 DNA reads TGTGCCACCAGTGATTTGTTTCTTCGGGGGGGCCAGTTCTTC.

The rearrangement uses TRBV5-1 and TRBJ2-3; tentative D call: TRBD2 (6 bases). Germline lookup yields CDR1 SGHRS and CDR2 YFSETQ. V lost 4 bases, J lost 1 base, and 13 bases lay in between. The CDR3 extends over 15 amino acids. The CDR3 coding sequence is TGCGCCAGCAGCCGTCAACTAGCTGGCACAGATACGCAGTATTTT. It specifies CASSRQLAGTDTQYF.

The chain joins TRBV11-2 to TRBJ1-5; possibly TRBD1 for D (5 bases). CDR1 is SGHAT, CDR2 FQNNGV, per germline. This CDR3 has 15 residues. V gave up 5 bases and J gave up 4 bases, with 15 bases separating them. CDR3 DNA: TGTGCCAGCAGCCTGACGGTGGGGGAAAATCAGCCCCAGCATTTT. Translation: CASSLTVGENQPQHF.

This clone was seen only once. The rearrangement uses TRBV11-1 and TRBJ2-7; D perhaps matches TRBD2 (5 bases). CDR1 is SGHAT and CDR2 is FQDESV in the germline V gene (reference sequence). V lost 2 bases, J lost 0 bases, and 20 bases lay in between. CDR3 size: 18 residues. CDR3 nucleotides: TGTGCCAGCAGCTTACCATCCCTTGGAGCGGAGAACTCCTACGAGCAGTACTTC. Amino acids: CASSLPSLGAENSYEQYF.

The chain is built from TRBV19 and TRBJ2-7, with TRBD2 matching over 8 bases. V lost 4 bases to trimming and J lost 7 bases; unmatched junction nucleotides: 6. Per the germline V gene, CDR1 is LNHDA and CDR2 is SQIVND (reference sequence). The CDR3 runs to 13 residues. CDR3 coding DNA: TGTGCCAGTAGTAACTCGGGAGGGCGAGAGCAGTACTTC. Translation: CASSNSGGREQYF.

Remarks on this clone: No conserved phenylalanine or tryptophan ends this CDR3, so it is likely a read error. This CDR3 reads CASSRQGVADTQYI. DNA of the CDR3: TGTGCCAGCAGCAGACAGGGAGTAGCAGATACGCAGTATATT. This chain connects TRBV28 to TRBJ2-3; 7 nucleotides agree with TRBD1. CDR3 length equals 14 residues. V was pared by 6 bases and J by 4 bases, with 7 bases of the junction left unmatched. In germline, CDR1 is MDHEN, CDR2 SYDVKM.

This clone was seen ten or more times. The V gene is TRBV9, the J gene TRBJ1-1, with TRBD1 matching over 8 bases. The CDR3 is made up of 13 amino acids. Germline V gene lookup returns CDR1 SGDLS and CDR2 YYNGEE. V trimming: 4 bases; J trimming: 7 bases; junction bases outside the gene matches: 6. The CDR3 reads CASSRQGRNEAFF. The CDR3 DNA is TGTGCCAGCAGCAGACAGGGGCGGAATGAAGCTTTCTTT.

This clone has ten or more counts. This chain uses TRBV28 with TRBJ1-6; 7 nucleotides align to TRBD1. Germline CDR1 is MDHEN and CDR2 is SYDVKM. The CDR3 has 17 residues. The trim removed 4 bases at V and 6 bases at J, leaving 12 bases unmatched. CDR3 region: CASSSPDEGDSNSPLHF. CDR3 DNA sequence: TGTGCCAGCAGTTCGCCCGATGAGGGGGACAGTAATTCACCCCTCCACTTT.

This clone occurred many times. This chain uses TRBV20-1 with TRBJ2-1; 8 bases map to TRBD2. V lost 3 bases to trimming and J lost 8 bases; unmatched junction nucleotides: 9. Germline V lookup: CDR1 DFQATT, CDR2 SNEGSKA (reference sequence). The CDR3 totals 14 residues. CDR3 protein: CSARLAGYPHEQFF. The CDR3 DNA sequence: TGCAGTGCTAGGCTAGCGGGTTATCCCCATGAGCAGTTCTTC.